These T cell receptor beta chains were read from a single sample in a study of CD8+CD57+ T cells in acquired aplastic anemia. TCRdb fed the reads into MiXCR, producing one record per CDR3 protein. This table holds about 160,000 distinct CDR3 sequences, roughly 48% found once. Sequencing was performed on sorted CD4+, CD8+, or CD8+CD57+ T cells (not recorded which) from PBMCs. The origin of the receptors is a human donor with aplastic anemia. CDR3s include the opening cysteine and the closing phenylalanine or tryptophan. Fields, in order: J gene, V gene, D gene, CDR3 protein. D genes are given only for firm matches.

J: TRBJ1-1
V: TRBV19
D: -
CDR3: CASSIGIEAFF

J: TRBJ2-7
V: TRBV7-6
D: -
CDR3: CASSAYSYEQYF

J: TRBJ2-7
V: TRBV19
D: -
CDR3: CASTVGTSAIYEQYF

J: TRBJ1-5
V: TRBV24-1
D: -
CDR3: CATSDPTLPHGQPQHF

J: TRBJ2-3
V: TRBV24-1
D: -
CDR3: CATSVSPDYTSTDTQYF

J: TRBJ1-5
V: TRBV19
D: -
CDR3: CASSLARGGNQPQHF

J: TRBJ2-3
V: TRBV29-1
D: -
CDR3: CSVGAAASSTDTQYF

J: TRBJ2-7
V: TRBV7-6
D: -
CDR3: CASSLNSGAFYEQYF

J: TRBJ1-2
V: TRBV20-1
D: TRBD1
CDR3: CSASQDRARGYTF

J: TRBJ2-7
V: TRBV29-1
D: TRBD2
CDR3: CSRPGGLPYEQYF

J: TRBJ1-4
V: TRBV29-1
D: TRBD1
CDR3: CSVYGQGSEKLFF

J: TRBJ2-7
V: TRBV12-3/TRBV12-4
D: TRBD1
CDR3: CASSFRHRGYEQYF

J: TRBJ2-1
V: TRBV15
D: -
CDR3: CATSREEFDEQFF

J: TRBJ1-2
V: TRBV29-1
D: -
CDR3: CSVYAVYGYTF

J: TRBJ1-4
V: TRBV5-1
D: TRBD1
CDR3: CASMVTGGREKLFF

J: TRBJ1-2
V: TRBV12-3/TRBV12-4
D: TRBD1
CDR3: CASSTRGRGQGDYGYTF

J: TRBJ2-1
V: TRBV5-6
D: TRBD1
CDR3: CASSLGQGNNEQFF

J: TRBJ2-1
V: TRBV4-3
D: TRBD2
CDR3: CASSQQLGVSGHNEQFF

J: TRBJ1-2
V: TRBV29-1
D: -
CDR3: CSAASLRSFYTF

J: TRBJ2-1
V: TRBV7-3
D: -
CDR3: CASSLYAGGADEQFF

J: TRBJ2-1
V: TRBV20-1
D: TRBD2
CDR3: CSVGTSHNEQFF

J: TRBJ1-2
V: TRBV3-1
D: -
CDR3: CASSHPYGYTF